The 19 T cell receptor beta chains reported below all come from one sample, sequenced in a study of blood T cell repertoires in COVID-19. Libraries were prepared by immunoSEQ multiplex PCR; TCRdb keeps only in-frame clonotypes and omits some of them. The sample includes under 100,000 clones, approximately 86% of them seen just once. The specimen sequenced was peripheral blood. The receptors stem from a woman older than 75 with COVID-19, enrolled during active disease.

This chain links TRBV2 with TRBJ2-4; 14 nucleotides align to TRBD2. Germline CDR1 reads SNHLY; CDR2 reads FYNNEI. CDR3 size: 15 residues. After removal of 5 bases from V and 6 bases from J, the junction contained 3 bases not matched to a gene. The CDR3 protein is CASSSTSGRGNIQYF. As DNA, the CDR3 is TGTGCCAGCAGTTCGACTAGCGGGAGGGGAAACATTCAGTACTTC. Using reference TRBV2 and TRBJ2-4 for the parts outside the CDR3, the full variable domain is EPEVTQTPSHQVTQMGQEVILRCVPISNHLYFYWYRQILGQKVEFLVSFYNNEISEKSEIFDDQFSVERPDGSNFTLKIRSTKLEDSAMYFCASSSTSGRGNIQYFGAGTRLSVL.

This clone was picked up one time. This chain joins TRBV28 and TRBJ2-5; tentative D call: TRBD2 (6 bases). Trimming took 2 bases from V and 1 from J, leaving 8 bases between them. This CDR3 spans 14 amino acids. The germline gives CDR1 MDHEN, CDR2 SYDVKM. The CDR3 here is CASSLRDFQETQYF. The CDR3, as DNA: TGTGCCAGCAGTTTAAGGGACTTCCAAGAGACCCAGTACTTC.

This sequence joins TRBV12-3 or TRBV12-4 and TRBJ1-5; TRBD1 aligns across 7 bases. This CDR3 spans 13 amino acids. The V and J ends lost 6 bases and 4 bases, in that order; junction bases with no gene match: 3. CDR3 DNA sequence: TGTGCCAGCAGCTTGGACAGGAATCAGCCCCAGCATTTT. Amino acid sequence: CASSLDRNQPQHF.

The CDR3 reads CASSLGQVNSPLHF. CDR3 DNA sequence: TGTGCCAGCAGCTTGGGGCAGGTCAATTCACCCCTCCACTTT. V gene TRBV5-6 combines with J gene TRBJ1-6; D is uncertain. Between the trimmed V and J ends, which lost 0 bases and 7 bases, there was a span of 8 bases. This CDR3 comprises 14 residues. Germline V gene data show CDR1 as SGHDT and CDR2 as YYEEEE.

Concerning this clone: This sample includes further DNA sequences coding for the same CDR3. CDR3 DNA sequence: TGCGCCAGCAGCTTAGGGCAGGGAGGAGAGACCCAGTACTTC. Translating gives CASSLGQGGETQYF. V and J are TRBV5-1 and TRBJ2-5; maybe TRBD2 (6 bases). Trimming pared 2 bases from V and 4 bases from J, leaving 12 bases between. The germline V gene encodes CDR1 SGHRS and CDR2 YFSETQ. The CDR3 loop spans 14 amino acids.

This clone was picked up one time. Here the CDR3 reads CASSLGPGDYEQYF. CDR3 nucleotide sequence: TGTGCCAGCAGCTTAGGCCCGGGGGACTACGAGCAGTACTTC. This chain connects TRBV7-9 to TRBJ2-7; D may be TRBD2 (6 bases). The CDR3 runs 14 residues. The germline CDR1 and CDR2 sequences are SEHNR and FQNEAQ (reference sequence). The V end was cut by 1 base, the J end by 3 bases, with 10 bases between.

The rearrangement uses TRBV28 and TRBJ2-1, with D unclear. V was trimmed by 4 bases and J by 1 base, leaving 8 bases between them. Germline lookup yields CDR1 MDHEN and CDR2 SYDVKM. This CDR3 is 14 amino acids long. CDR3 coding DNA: TGTGCCAGCAGTTATCCGGGTTCCTACAATGAGCAGTTCTTC. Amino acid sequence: CASSYPGSYNEQFF.

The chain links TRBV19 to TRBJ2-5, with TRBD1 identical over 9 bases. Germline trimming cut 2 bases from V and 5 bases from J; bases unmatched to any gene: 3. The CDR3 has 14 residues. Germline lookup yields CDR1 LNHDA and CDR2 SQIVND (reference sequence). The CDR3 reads CASSIQTGGETQYF. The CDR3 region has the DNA TGTGCCAGTAGTATACAGACAGGGGGGGAGACCCAGTACTTC.

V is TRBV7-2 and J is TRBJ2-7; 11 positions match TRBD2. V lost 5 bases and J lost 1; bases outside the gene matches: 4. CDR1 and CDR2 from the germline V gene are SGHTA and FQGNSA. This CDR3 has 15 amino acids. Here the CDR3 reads CASSLGLAESYEQYF. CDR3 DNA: TGTGCCAGCAGCCTGGGACTAGCGGAGTCCTACGAGCAGTACTTC.

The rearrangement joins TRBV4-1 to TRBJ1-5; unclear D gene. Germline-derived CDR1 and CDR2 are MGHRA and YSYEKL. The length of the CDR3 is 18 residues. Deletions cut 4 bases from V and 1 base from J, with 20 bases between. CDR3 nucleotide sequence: TGCGCCAGCAGCCGTAGCCCGGGTCCCGACCTAAGCAATCAGCCCCAGCATTTT. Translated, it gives CASSRSPGPDLSNQPQHF.

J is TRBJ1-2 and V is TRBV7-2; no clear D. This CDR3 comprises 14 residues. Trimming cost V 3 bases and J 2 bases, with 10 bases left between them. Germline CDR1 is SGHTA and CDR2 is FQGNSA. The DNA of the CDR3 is TGTGCCAGCAGCTTCCCCACATTAAACTATGGCTACACCTTC. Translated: CASSFPTLNYGYTF. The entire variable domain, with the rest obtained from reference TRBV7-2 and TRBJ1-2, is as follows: GAGVSQSPSNKVTEKGKDVELRCDPISGHTALYWYRQSLGQGLEFLIYFQGNSAPDKSGLPSDRFSAERTGGSVSTLTIQRTQQEDSAVYLCASSFPTLNYGYTFGSGTRLTVV.

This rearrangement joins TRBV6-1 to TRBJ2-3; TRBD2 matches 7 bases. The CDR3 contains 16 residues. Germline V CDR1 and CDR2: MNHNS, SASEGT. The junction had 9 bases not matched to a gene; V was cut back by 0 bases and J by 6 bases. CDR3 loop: CASSEAGGAASDTQYF. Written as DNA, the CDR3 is TGTGCCAGCAGTGAAGCGGGAGGGGCCGCCTCCGATACGCAGTATTTT.

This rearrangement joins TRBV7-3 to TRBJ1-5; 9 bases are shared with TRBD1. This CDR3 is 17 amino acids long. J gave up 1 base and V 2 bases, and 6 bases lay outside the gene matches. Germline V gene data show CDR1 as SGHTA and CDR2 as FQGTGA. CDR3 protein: CASSLRTGGGSNQPQHF. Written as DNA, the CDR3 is TGTGCCAGCAGCTTACGCACAGGGGGCGGGAGCAATCAGCCCCAGCATTTT. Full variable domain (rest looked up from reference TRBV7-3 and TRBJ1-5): GAGVSQTPSNKVTEKGKYVELRCDPISGHTALYWYRQSLGQGPEFLIYFQGTGAADDSGLPNDRFFAVRPEGSVSTLKIQRTERGDSAVYLCASSLRTGGGSNQPQHFGDGTRLSIL.

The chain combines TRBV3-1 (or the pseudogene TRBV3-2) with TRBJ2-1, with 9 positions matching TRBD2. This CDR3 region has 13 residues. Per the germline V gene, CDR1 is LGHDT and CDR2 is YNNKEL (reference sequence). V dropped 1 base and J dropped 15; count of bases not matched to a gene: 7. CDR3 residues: CASSQVREGRRFF. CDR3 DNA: TGTGCCAGCAGCCAAGTGCGGGAGGGCCGGCGGTTCTTC.

CDR3 loop: CACLGGNQETQYF. CDR3 coding DNA: TGTGCCTGCTTGGGGGGGAACCAAGAGACCCAGTACTTC. The V and J genes are TRBV30 and TRBJ2-5; 7 bases are shared with TRBD2. Germline V gene sequence: CDR1 GTSNPN, CDR2 SVGIG (reference sequence). The CDR3 spans 13 residues. The V gene end was trimmed by 6 bases and the J gene end by 0 bases; junction bases not matched to a gene: 4.

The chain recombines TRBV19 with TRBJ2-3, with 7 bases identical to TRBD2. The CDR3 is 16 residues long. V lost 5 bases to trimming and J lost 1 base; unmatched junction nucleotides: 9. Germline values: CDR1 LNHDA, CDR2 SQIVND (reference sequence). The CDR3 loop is CASSPLGGDRTDTQYF. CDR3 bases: TGTGCCAGTAGTCCCCTTGGGGGGGACCGCACAGATACGCAGTATTTT.

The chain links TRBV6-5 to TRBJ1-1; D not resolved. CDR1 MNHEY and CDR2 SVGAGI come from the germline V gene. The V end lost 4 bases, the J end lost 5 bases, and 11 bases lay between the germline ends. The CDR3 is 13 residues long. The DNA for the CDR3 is TGTGCCAGCAGTTGGGTGTCGGGGACTGAAGCTTTCTTT. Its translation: CASSWVSGTEAFF.

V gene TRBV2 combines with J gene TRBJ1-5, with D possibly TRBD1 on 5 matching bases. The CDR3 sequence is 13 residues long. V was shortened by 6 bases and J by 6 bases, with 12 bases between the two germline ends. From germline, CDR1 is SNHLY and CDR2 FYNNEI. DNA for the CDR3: TGTGCCAGCAGGGTGGATCAGGGTCAGCCCCAGCATTTT. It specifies CASRVDQGQPQHF.

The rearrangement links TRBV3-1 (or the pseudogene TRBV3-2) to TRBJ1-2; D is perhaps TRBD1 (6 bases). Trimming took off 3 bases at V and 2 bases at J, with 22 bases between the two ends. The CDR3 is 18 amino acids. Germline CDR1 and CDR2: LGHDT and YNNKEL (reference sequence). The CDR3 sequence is CASSQKQNYREPNYGYTF. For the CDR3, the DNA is TGTGCCAGCAGCCAGAAACAGAACTACAGGGAACCAAACTATGGCTACACCTTC.